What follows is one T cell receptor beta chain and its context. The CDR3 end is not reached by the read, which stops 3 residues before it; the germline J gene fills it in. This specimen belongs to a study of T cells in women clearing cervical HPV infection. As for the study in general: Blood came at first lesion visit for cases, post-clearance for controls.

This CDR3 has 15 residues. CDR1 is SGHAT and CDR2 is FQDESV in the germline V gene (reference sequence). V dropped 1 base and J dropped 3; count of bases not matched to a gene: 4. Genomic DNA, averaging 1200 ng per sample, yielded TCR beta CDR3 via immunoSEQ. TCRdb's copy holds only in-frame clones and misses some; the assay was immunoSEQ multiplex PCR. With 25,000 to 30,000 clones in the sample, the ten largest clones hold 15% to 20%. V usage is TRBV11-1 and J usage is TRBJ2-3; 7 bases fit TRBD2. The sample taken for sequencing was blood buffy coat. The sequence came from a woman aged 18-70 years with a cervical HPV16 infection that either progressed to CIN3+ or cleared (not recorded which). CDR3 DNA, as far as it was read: TGTGCCAGCAGCTTAGGGGGACTACATACAGATACG. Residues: CASSLGGLHTDT. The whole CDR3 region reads CASSLGGLHTDTQYF.